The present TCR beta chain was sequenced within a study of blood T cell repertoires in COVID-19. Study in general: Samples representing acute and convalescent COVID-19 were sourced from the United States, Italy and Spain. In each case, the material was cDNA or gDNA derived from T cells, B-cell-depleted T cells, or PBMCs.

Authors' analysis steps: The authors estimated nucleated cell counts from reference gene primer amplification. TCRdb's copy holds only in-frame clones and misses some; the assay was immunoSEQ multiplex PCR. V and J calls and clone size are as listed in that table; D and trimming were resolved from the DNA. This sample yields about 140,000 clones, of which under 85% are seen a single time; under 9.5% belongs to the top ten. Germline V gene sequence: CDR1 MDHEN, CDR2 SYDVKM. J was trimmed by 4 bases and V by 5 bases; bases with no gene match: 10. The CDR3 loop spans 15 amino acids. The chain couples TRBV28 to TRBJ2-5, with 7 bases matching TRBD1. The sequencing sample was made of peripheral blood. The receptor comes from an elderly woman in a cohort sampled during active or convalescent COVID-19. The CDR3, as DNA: TGTGCCAGCAGTCCCCCGAGACAGGGAAGAGAGACCCAGTACTTC. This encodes CASSPPRQGRETQYF. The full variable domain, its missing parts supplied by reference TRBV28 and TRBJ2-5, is DVKVTQSSRYLVKRTGEKVFLECVQDMDHENMFWYRQDPGLGLRLIYFSYDVKMKEKGDIPEGYSVSREKKERFSLILESASTNQTSMYLCASSPPRQGRETQYFGPGTRLLVL.